The 31 T cell receptor beta chains listed next were all sequenced from one sample in a study of cytomegalovirus exposure and HLA in healthy donors. The protocol was immunoSEQ multiplex PCR, while the TCRdb copy is restricted to in-frame clones and leaves out a portion. The sample contains 150,000 or so clones, 70% to 90% of which appear only once. Sample: PBMCs. The receptors derive from a young man in good health and CMV-seropositive.

This clone was seen only a few times. This chain uses TRBV20-1 with TRBJ1-4; perhaps TRBD1 as D (6 bases). Germline lookup yields CDR1 DFQATT and CDR2 SNEGSKA (reference sequence). The CDR3 is 11 amino acids. Trimming cost V 6 bases and J 8 bases, with 10 bases left between them. CDR3 amino acids: CSAGTGEKLFF. The DNA for the CDR3 is TGCAGTGCGGGAACAGGGGAAAAACTGTTTTTT.

The chain employs TRBV14 and TRBJ2-7; no definite D call. The CDR3 spans 15 residues. V shed 1 base and J shed 1 base, with 11 bases lying between them. Germline-derived CDR1 and CDR2 are SGHDN and FVKESK. The CDR3 spells CASSQGAFPSYEQYF. CDR3 nucleotide sequence: TGTGCCAGCAGCCAAGGAGCGTTCCCTTCCTACGAGCAGTACTTC.

This clone was seen just once. This chain joins TRBV27 and TRBJ2-1; TRBD2 matches 10 bases. This CDR3 contains 16 residues. Germline V gene lookup returns CDR1 MNHEY and CDR2 SMNVEV (reference sequence). V lost 3 bases to trimming and J lost 5 bases; unmatched junction nucleotides: 7. This CDR3 is CASSLGPSGGDNEQFF. In DNA form, the CDR3 reads TGTGCCAGCAGTTTGGGCCCTAGCGGGGGAGACAATGAGCAGTTCTTC.

The chain recombines TRBV5-6 with TRBJ1-2; perhaps TRBD1 as D (5 bases). There are 14 residues in the CDR3. V shed 3 bases and J shed 2 bases, with 11 bases lying between them. Germline CDR1 is SGHDT and CDR2 is YYEEEE. The CDR3: CASSWGLGNYGYTF. Written as DNA, the CDR3 is TGTGCCAGCAGCTGGGGACTGGGAAACTATGGCTACACCTTC.

The DNA for the CDR3 is TGTGCCAGCAGCTTAGGACAGCCCCGTGGTTCACCCCTCCACTTT. As protein: CASSLGQPRGSPLHF. V and J are TRBV7-6 and TRBJ1-6; D is perhaps TRBD1 (5 bases). The V and J ends lost 1 base and 9 bases respectively, with 13 bases between them. Looked up from germline, CDR1 is SGHVS and CDR2 is FNYEAQ. The CDR3 runs to 15 residues.

V is TRBV6-5 and J is TRBJ1-3; unclear D gene. Germline V gene sequence: CDR1 MNHEY, CDR2 SVGAGI. This CDR3 is built from 15 residues. The germline V and J ends were trimmed by 4 bases and 0 bases, with 10 bases remaining between them. CDR3 sequence reads: CASSSSGSSGNTIYF. The CDR3 DNA reads TGTGCCAGCAGTTCGTCCGGGAGCTCTGGAAACACCATATATTTT.

The chain couples TRBV5-3 to TRBJ1-4; 12 nucleotides agree with TRBD1. TRBV5-3 is an ORF; its function is uncertain. The CDR3 extends over 18 amino acids. Trimming at V came to 0 bases and at J to 8 bases, leaving 11 bases not matched to a gene. The CDR3 protein is CARSLVVGDRGRKEKLFF. The CDR3 DNA is TGTGCCAGAAGCTTGGTGGTAGGGGACAGGGGGCGAAAAGAAAAACTGTTTTTT.

This rearrangement joins TRBV27 to TRBJ2-7; a possible D gene is TRBD2 (6 bases). The ends were cut back, 0 bases at V and 6 bases at J, with 15 bases in the middle. The CDR3 length is 15 residues. CDR1 is MNHEY and CDR2 is SMNVEV in the germline V gene (reference sequence). CDR3 amino acids: CASSLSVIGGSEQYF. The CDR3 coding sequence is TGTGCCAGCAGTTTATCAGTTATCGGGGGAAGCGAGCAGTACTTC.

This chain connects TRBV6-5 to TRBJ1-5; weak D call: TRBD1 (5 bases). This CDR3 comprises 15 residues. V lost 6 bases and J lost 4, with 16 bases in between. Germline V gives CDR1 MNHEY, CDR2 SVGAGI. The CDR3 DNA follows: TGTGCCAGCAGCGAACCGGGACTGATTAATCAGCCCCAGCATTTT. This codes for CASSEPGLINQPQHF.

The V call is TRBV7-6, the J call TRBJ2-7; 7 positions agree with TRBD2. The germline V gene has CDR1 SGHVS and CDR2 FNYEAQ. V lost 5 bases to trimming and J lost 3 bases; unmatched junction nucleotides: 10. The CDR3 consists of 15 residues. The CDR3 loop is CASSQGSGGGYEQYF. In DNA, the CDR3 is TGTGCCAGCAGCCAAGGGAGTGGCGGGGGCTACGAGCAGTACTTC.

CDR3: CASSVSSGGGYEQYF. The CDR3 nucleotides are TGTGCCAGCAGCGTATCCAGCGGGGGAGGCTACGAGCAGTACTTC. This chain links TRBV9 with TRBJ2-7, with 8 bases aligning to TRBD2. Looked up from germline, CDR1 is SGDLS and CDR2 is YYNGEE. The V segment lost 1 base and the J segment 3 bases; nucleotides outside the gene matches: 6. The CDR3 loop spans 15 amino acids.

The rearrangement links TRBV19 to TRBJ2-7; the D gene is possibly TRBD1 (6 bases). Trimming left V 5 bases short and J 4 bases short, with 18 bases between. Germline V CDR1 and CDR2: LNHDA, SQIVND (reference sequence). There are 15 residues in the CDR3. The CDR3: CASSPEDSALYEQYF. For the CDR3, the DNA is TGTGCCAGTAGTCCCGAGGACAGCGCCTTATACGAGCAGTACTTC.

The chain couples TRBV29-1 to TRBJ2-7; D unclear. Trimming pared 0 bases from V and 2 bases from J, leaving 14 bases between. Germline values: CDR1 SQVTM, CDR2 ANQGSEA. CDR3 length: 15 residues. DNA of the CDR3: TGCAGCGTTGAAGAGAATGGGCAGAAAGCCTACGAGCAGTACTTC. Residues: CSVEENGQKAYEQYF.

The chain couples TRBV4-3 to TRBJ2-1; D is unclear. CDR3 length equals 13 residues. The germline gives CDR1 LGHNA, CDR2 YSLEER. Between the trimmed V and J ends, which lost 0 bases and 12 bases, there was a span of 12 bases. The CDR3 here is CASSQDEAPPQFF. DNA for the CDR3: TGCGCCAGCAGCCAAGATGAGGCCCCCCCGCAGTTCTTC.

V usage is TRBV9 and J usage is TRBJ2-1; 15 bases line up with TRBD2. This CDR3 is built from 15 residues. J gave up 13 bases and V 3 bases, and 8 bases lay outside the gene matches. In germline, CDR1 is SGDLS, CDR2 YYNGEE. The CDR3 DNA sequence: TGTGCCAGCAGCGGGCCGGGACTAGCGGGGGGCAAACAGTTCTTC. Its protein is CASSGPGLAGGKQFF.

The rearrangement links TRBV10-3 to TRBJ2-7; 14 nucleotides line up with TRBD2. Germline values: CDR1 ENHRY, CDR2 SYGVKD. The CDR3 consists of 17 residues. V was pared by 8 bases and J by 0 bases, with 9 bases of the junction left unmatched. DNA for the CDR3: TGTGCCATCCGCCGAGAGGGACTAGCGGGGGCCTCCTACGAGCAGTACTTC. Translation gives CAIRREGLAGASYEQYF.

V is TRBV5-4 and J is TRBJ2-3, with D possibly matching TRBD1 (6 bases). V lost 1 base and J lost 1, with 10 bases in between. The CDR3 contains 15 residues. The germline gives CDR1 SGHNT, CDR2 YYREEE (reference sequence). The CDR3 DNA follows: TGTGCCAGCAGCTTGACGGGACAACGCACAGATACGCAGTATTTT. Protein sequence: CASSLTGQRTDTQYF.

V and J are TRBV9 and TRBJ1-2; 8 positions match TRBD1. Germline trimming cut 2 bases from V and 8 bases from J; bases unmatched to any gene: 8. In germline, CDR1 is SGDLS, CDR2 YYNGEE. CDR3 length: 14 residues. CDR3 sequence reads: CASSVQTGAKGYTF. In DNA form, the CDR3 reads TGTGCCAGCAGCGTTCAGACAGGGGCTAAGGGCTACACCTTC.

This sequence joins TRBV4-2 and TRBJ2-3, with D possibly matching TRBD2 (6 bases). CDR3 length: 16 residues. Trimming left V 1 base short and J 2 bases short, with 13 bases between. Looked up from germline, CDR1 is LGHNA and CDR2 is YNFKEQ. The CDR3 region has the DNA TGTGCCAGCAGCCAAGCAGGGCGGGGAGACACAGATACGCAGTATTTT. Translation gives CASSQAGRGDTDTQYF.

About this clone: Germline and junction disagree at one end, which may indicate a read error. This chain uses TRBV7-7 with TRBJ2-7; 10 positions match TRBD1. The V gene's germline CDR1 is SSHAT and CDR2 FNYEAQ (reference sequence). The CDR3 runs 13 residues. As DNA, the CDR3 is TGTGCTAGCAGCCCGGGACAGGGGTACGAGCAGTACTTC. Its translation is CASSPGQGYEQYF. The full variable domain, completed using reference TRBV7-7 and TRBJ2-7, is GAGVSQSPRYKVTKRGQDVTLRCDPISSHATLYWYQQALGQGPEFLTYFNYEAQPDKSGLPSDRFSAERPEGSISTLTIQRTEQRDSAMYRCASSPGQGYEQYFGPGTRLTVT.

In DNA, the CDR3 is TGTGCCAGCAGTTACGGTCAGGGGCAAGGTTTCTTT. It yields the protein CASSYGQGQGFF. The chain combines TRBV6-6 with TRBJ1-1, with D maybe TRBD1 (6 bases). CDR1 and CDR2 from the germline V gene are MNHNY and SVGAGI (reference sequence). Trimming shortened V by 2 bases and J by 13 bases, and 14 bases separated the two germline ends. The CDR3 loop spans 12 amino acids.

This chain connects TRBV7-9 to TRBJ2-7, with 8 bases aligning to TRBD2. J gave up 5 bases and V 5 bases, and 8 bases lay outside the gene matches. The length of the CDR3 is 14 residues. CDR1 and CDR2 from the germline V gene are SEHNR and FQNEAQ (reference sequence). The CDR3 nucleotides are TGTGCCAGCAGCCCCCGGGGGGGGATCCACGAGCAGTACTTC. Its protein product is CASSPRGGIHEQYF.

The chain carries TRBV14 and TRBJ1-2, with D unclear. Germline V gene sequence: CDR1 SGHDN, CDR2 FVKESK. The V end was cut by 1 base, the J end by 8 bases, with 17 bases between. The CDR3 extends over 15 amino acids. The CDR3 coding sequence is TGTGCCAGCAGCCAAGCGCTAGGACGGAGGGAAGGCTACACCTTC. Amino acid sequence: CASSQALGRREGYTF.

V gene TRBV4-3 combines with J gene TRBJ2-5, with D perhaps matching TRBD2 (6 bases). CDR1 LGHNA and CDR2 YSLEER come from the germline V gene. Trimming shortened V by 1 base and J by 5 bases, and 11 bases separated the two germline ends. CDR3 size: 14 residues. The CDR3 here is CASSQGRDWETQYF. CDR3 coding DNA: TGCGCCAGCAGCCAAGGGCGGGATTGGGAGACCCAGTACTTC.

This clone was seen only a few times. V usage is TRBV29-1 and J usage is TRBJ1-1; D is perhaps TRBD1 (5 bases). Per the germline V gene, CDR1 is SQVTM and CDR2 is ANQGSEA. The CDR3 has 15 residues. The V and J ends lost 6 bases and 0 bases respectively, with 17 bases between them. The CDR3 nucleotides read TGCAGCGTCAGGGCCGGATGGGCAATGAACACTGAAGCTTTCTTT. This sequence encodes CSVRAGWAMNTEAFF.

The chain has TRBV6-5 and TRBJ2-7; 10 bases are shared with TRBD1. V gave up 3 bases and J gave up 5 bases; unmatched junction bases: 10. In germline, CDR1 is MNHEY, CDR2 SVGAGI. The length of the CDR3 is 16 residues. The CDR3 loop reads CASSYESGTGDHEQYF. The DNA for the CDR3 is TGTGCCAGCAGTTATGAGTCCGGGACAGGGGACCACGAGCAGTACTTC.

V and J are TRBV9 and TRBJ2-1; D is perhaps TRBD2 (7 bases). Trimming removed 0 bases at V and 3 bases at J, with 16 bases between. Per the germline V gene, CDR1 is SGDLS and CDR2 is YYNGEE. The CDR3 loop spans 17 amino acids. The CDR3 DNA follows: TGTGCCAGCAGCGTAGCTGTAAGGGGGGGGAACTACAATGAGCAGTTCTTC. It encodes CASSVAVRGGNYNEQFF. The full variable domain, its missing parts supplied by reference TRBV9 and TRBJ2-1, is DSGVTQTPKHLITATGQRVTLRCSPRSGDLSVYWYQQSLDQGLQFLIQYYNGEERAKGNILERFSAQQFPDLHSELNLSSLELGDSALYFCASSVAVRGGNYNEQFFGPGTRLTVL.

The chain uses TRBV9 and TRBJ1-5; D unresolved. This CDR3 region has 13 residues. Germline V gene data show CDR1 as SGDLS and CDR2 as YYNGEE. Trimming took 3 bases from V and 5 from J, leaving 9 bases between them. The CDR3 here is CASSGGGYQPQHF. Written as DNA, the CDR3 is TGTGCCAGCAGCGGGGGAGGGTATCAGCCCCAGCATTTT.

This rearrangement joins TRBV5-1 to TRBJ2-3, with TRBD2 as a possible D gene (6 bases). The germline V gene has CDR1 SGHRS and CDR2 YFSETQ. The CDR3 has 13 amino acids. Trimming stripped 4 bases from V and 5 bases from J, with 11 bases between. The CDR3 DNA reads TGCGCCAGCAGCCCGGAGGGTGGAGATACGCAGTATTTT. This translates into CASSPEGGDTQYF. Variable domain in full (rest from reference TRBV5-1 and TRBJ2-3): KAGVTQTPRYLIKTRGQQVTLSCSPISGHRSVSWYQQTPGQGLQFLFEYFSETQRNKGNFPGRFSGRQFSNSRSEMNVSTLELGDSALYLCASSPEGGDTQYFGPGTRLTVL.

The V call is TRBV18, the J call TRBJ2-3, with 9 positions matching TRBD1. The CDR3 contains 17 residues. The trim removed 3 bases at V and 5 bases at J, leaving 12 bases unmatched. Germline loops: CDR1 KGHSH, CDR2 LQKENI. The CDR3 DNA reads TGTGCCAGCTCACCGCCTGGGACAGGGAGGATTGAAGATACGCAGTATTTT. Protein: CASSPPGTGRIEDTQYF.

This clone was detected many times. The rearrangement joins TRBV27 to TRBJ2-7, with TRBD2 identical over 14 bases. After removal of 5 bases from V and 5 bases from J, the junction contained 5 bases not matched to a gene. Germline values: CDR1 MNHEY, CDR2 SMNVEV (reference sequence). CDR3 length equals 15 residues. CDR3 residues: CASSQSGLAGDEQYF. The CDR3 nucleotides are TGTGCCAGCAGTCAATCGGGACTAGCGGGGGACGAGCAGTACTTC.